Listed below are T cell receptor beta chains from one sample, sequenced in a study of T cell clonotyping in hematopoietic cell transplantation. Sequenced by immunoSEQ multiplex PCR; TCRdb stores in-frame clones only, minus some. Of thousands of clones listed, 96% were seen once; the top ten hold approximately 0.5%. The sample in question was PBMCs, obtained 30 days after allogeneic stem cell transplant. Receptors originate from a male patient in his thirties or forties who had an allogeneic stem cell transplant from a related donor, so the T cells may come from the graft donor. Some clones in this sample may be carry-over from other donors' samples. The conserved cysteine and the conserved F or W are not part of the CDR3 here.

>TRBJ1-1|TRBV19
ASTTGGNTEAF
>TRBJ2-5|TRBV5-1
ASSLSRARETQY
>TRBJ1-4|TRBV5-4
ASSLERGQFNEKLF
>TRBJ2-1|TRBV4-1
ASSQESGTVYNEQF
>TRBJ1-3|TRBV4-3
ASSQEPGNTIY
>TRBJ1-2|TRBV6-1
ASPGQNVPGYT
>TRBJ1-3|TRBV6-5
ASSYDSQRTGNTIY
>TRBJ2-3|TRBV7-3
ASSPGGPDTQY
>TRBJ1-1|TRBV30
AWTDPVGTEAF
>TRBJ2-7|TRBV30
AWRIQGPQEQY
>TRBJ2-2|TRBV6-5
ASSYLLTGSGELF
>TRBJ2-1|TRBV5-1
ASSPSLGGRPSSYNEQF
>TRBJ2-1|TRBV7-9
ASSFDLDEQF
>TRBJ2-5|TRBV11-2
ASSLGGAQETQY
>TRBJ2-5|TRBV4-2
ASSPTTSGGQETQY
>TRBJ2-2|TRBV9
ASSIGTGNTGELF
>TRBJ1-5|TRBV28
ASSLRVEGQPQH
>TRBJ2-2|TRBV11-2
ASSLTGNTGELF
>TRBJ1-6|TRBV30
AWSVDRPNLNSPLH
>TRBJ2-7|TRBV11-2
ASSAGTGVTYEQY
>TRBJ2-7|TRBV13
ASSSGGTGASYEQY
>TRBJ1-2|TRBV6-5
ASRETGRENYGYT
>TRBJ2-2|TRBV4-2
ASSQRGRGDGELF
>TRBJ1-6|TRBV7-3
ASSLGVGDNSPLH
>TRBJ1-2|TRBV5-6
ASSLLESLFNYGYT
>TRBJ1-5|TRBV6-1
ASKRQGGNQPQH
>TRBJ2-3|TRBV6-1
ASRETTSTDTQY
>TRBJ2-1|TRBV30
AWKKRLRQGYNEQF
>TRBJ1-2|TRBV7-9
ASSSPGAPKGEGYT
>TRBJ2-4|TRBV14
ASSQELGNNRGAKNIQY
>TRBJ2-2|TRBV10-3
AIRSTGELF
>TRBJ2-7|TRBV7-2
ASSSRATYEQY
>TRBJ2-4|TRBV11-2
ASSLELVSIQY
>TRBJ2-5|TRBV2
ASSLGLAGGQETQY
>TRBJ2-2|TRBV2
ASSDYSNTGELF
>TRBJ2-2|TRBV7-2
ASSLLDVDTGELF
>TRBJ2-7|TRBV11-2
ASSLTGPSYEQY
>TRBJ1-2|TRBV25-1
ASRSLGPYYGYT
>TRBJ1-2|TRBV4-2
ASSQVRGQAQGYT
>TRBJ1-2|TRBV19
ASSIAQGAGGYT
>TRBJ1-3|TRBV11-2
ASSLVAGSSGNTIY
>TRBJ2-5|TRBV5-4
ASSFQLQETQY
>TRBJ1-1|TRBV29-1
SVAGAGIGAF
>TRBJ1-1|TRBV6-1
ASSHSGQGNEAF
>TRBJ1-1|TRBV6-5
ASSGGFETEAF
>TRBJ1-5|TRBV7-2
ASSFSGGNQPQH
>TRBJ2-7|TRBV5-4
ASSLRGDYEQY
>TRBJ2-7|TRBV11-2
ASRKDYEQY
>TRBJ2-7|TRBV6-5
ASSYRAVGEQY
>TRBJ2-6|TRBV4-1
ASSQETASSGANVLT
>TRBJ1-4|TRBV30
AWGQGLTNEKLF
>TRBJ2-7|TRBV7-2
ASSQWKLVGEQY
>TRBJ1-6|TRBV5-4
ASSLGTGDNSPLH